These 24 T cell receptor beta chains share one sample of origin, sequenced in a study of cytomegalovirus exposure and HLA in healthy donors. Amplification used 60 Vbeta primers and 13 Jbeta primers. Using immunoSEQ multiplex PCR, the repertoire was profiled, and TCRdb retains in-frame clones only, with some absent. In the table there are approximately 180,000 clones, roughly 80% of which are singletons. Input material: PBMCs. The receptors shown here come from a woman aged 18-29 years in good health and CMV-seronegative.

The sample holds a few counts of this clone. The chain employs TRBV19 and TRBJ1-1; D perhaps matches TRBD1 (5 bases). The V and J ends lost 3 bases and 3 bases respectively, with 14 bases between them. This CDR3 has 15 amino acids. Germline V CDR1 and CDR2: LNHDA, SQIVND (reference sequence). In DNA form, the CDR3 reads TGTGCCAGTAGTATTTCGGGGGTGTTGTACACTGAAGCTTTCTTT. As protein: CASSISGVLYTEAFF.

This clone was seen a few times. V and J are TRBV7-6 and TRBJ2-1; D perhaps matches TRBD2 (6 bases). The CDR3 has 17 residues. CDR1 is SGHVS and CDR2 is FNYEAQ in the germline V gene. Trimming took off 3 bases at V and 10 bases at J, with 25 bases between the two ends. Here the CDR3 DNA reads TGTGCCAGCAGCTTGGAGCATCCAGTATCTGTGGGGGGAGAGCAGTTCTTC. Translation: CASSLEHPVSVGGEQFF.

The chain carries TRBV13 and TRBJ2-7; 13 bases line up with TRBD2. Trimming removed 1 base from V and 6 bases from J; junction bases left unmatched: 9. This CDR3 is built from 17 residues. Germline V CDR1 and CDR2: PRHDT, FYEKMQ (reference sequence). CDR3 amino acids: CASSLATGLAGVGEQYV. The CDR3 nucleotides read TGTGCCAGCAGCTTAGCGACCGGACTAGCGGGAGTCGGCGAGCAGTACGTC.

This chain uses TRBV18 with TRBJ2-1, with 8 positions matching TRBD2. The V and J ends lost 5 bases and 0 bases, in that order; junction bases with no gene match: 3. The CDR3 totals 15 residues. The germline gives CDR1 KGHSH, CDR2 LQKENI. The CDR3 sequence: CASSSGTSSYNEQFF. The DNA of the CDR3 is TGTGCCAGCTCATCCGGGACTAGCTCCTACAATGAGCAGTTCTTC.

The chain uses TRBV6-5 and TRBJ1-2, with 9 positions matching TRBD1. The CDR3 totals 13 residues. Germline CDR1 and CDR2: MNHEY and SVGAGI. The junction had 4 bases not matched to a gene; V was cut back by 7 bases and J by 4 bases. The CDR3 region has the DNA TGTGCCAGCAAAGGACAGGGGCTCTATGGCTACACCTTC. Translating it yields CASKGQGLYGYTF.

This clone was recorded once. The chain joins TRBV6-5 to TRBJ2-7; D is ambiguous. CDR3 length equals 14 residues. V lost 0 bases, J lost 2 bases, and 8 bases lay in between. CDR1 is MNHEY, CDR2 SVGAGI, per germline. The CDR3 DNA reads TGTGCCAGCAGTTACTCGATGGCTCCCTACGAGCAGTACTTC. Translating gives CASSYSMAPYEQYF.

J is TRBJ1-1 and V is TRBV11-3; D is ambiguous. Trimming stripped 7 bases from V and 0 bases from J, with 9 bases between. This CDR3 contains 13 residues. Germline assignment: CDR1 SGHNT and CDR2 YENEEA. Written as DNA, the CDR3 is TGTGCCAGCAACCGGGTGATGAACACTGAAGCTTTCTTT. This translates into CASNRVMNTEAFF.

The V and J genes are TRBV9 and TRBJ2-6, with 8 bases matching TRBD2. The junction had 8 bases not matched to a gene; V was cut back by 0 bases and J by 0 bases. This CDR3 spans 19 amino acids. Germline lookup yields CDR1 SGDLS and CDR2 YYNGEE. The CDR3 spells CASSVVRGRRASGANVLTF. CDR3 sequence (DNA): TGTGCCAGCAGCGTAGTACGCGGGAGGAGGGCCTCTGGGGCCAACGTCCTGACTTTC.

The V gene is TRBV7-9, the J gene TRBJ1-5; D is uncertain. Germline loops: CDR1 SEHNR, CDR2 FQNEAQ (reference sequence). CDR3 length: 14 amino acids. The V end lost 3 bases, the J end lost 6 bases, and 12 bases lay between the germline ends. CDR3 sequence (DNA): TGTGCCAGCAGCTTTGGCCCGTCTAGTCAGCCCCAGCATTTT. Its translation: CASSFGPSSQPQHF.

The chain joins TRBV7-9 to TRBJ2-1; D gene ambiguous. V lost 1 base and J 8 bases, leaving 9 bases between the germline ends. Germline lookup yields CDR1 SEHNR and CDR2 FQNEAQ (reference sequence). The length of the CDR3 is 13 residues. The DNA of the CDR3 is TGTGCCAGCAGCTTAGGTAGAGGCGATGAGCAGTTCTTC. This translates into CASSLGRGDEQFF.

The chain joins TRBV7-2 to TRBJ1-2; no reliable D call. The V gene's germline CDR1 is SGHTA and CDR2 FQGNSA. The V and J ends lost 4 bases and 3 bases respectively, with 15 bases between them. The CDR3 covers 15 residues. The CDR3 nucleotides are TGTGCCAGCAGCTCTCGGGAGAATAGTCACTATGGCTACACCTTC. This gives the protein CASSSRENSHYGYTF.

This chain joins TRBV7-6 and TRBJ1-5; the D gene is possibly TRBD1 (6 bases). The germline V and J ends were trimmed by 5 bases and 7 bases, with 12 bases remaining between them. CDR1 SGHVS and CDR2 FNYEAQ come from the germline V gene. The CDR3 is 13 amino acids. CDR3 DNA: TGTGCCAGCAGCGGGGGGGGGCAGCAGCCCCAGCATTTT. Amino acids: CASSGGGQQPQHF.

This rearrangement joins TRBV19 to TRBJ2-2, with TRBD1 matching 7 bases. CDR3 length: 17 residues. V trimming: 7 bases; J trimming: 0 bases; junction bases outside the gene matches: 11. Germline V lookup: CDR1 LNHDA, CDR2 SQIVND (reference sequence). As DNA, the CDR3 is TGTGCCAGTACCCCCGGTTGGGGACAGCCGAACACCGGGGAGCTGTTTTTT. Residues: CASTPGWGQPNTGELFF.

This clone occurred a few times. The chain recombines TRBV7-9 with TRBJ2-7; maybe TRBD1 (6 bases). The CDR3 has 12 residues. Germline lookup yields CDR1 SEHNR and CDR2 FQNEAQ (reference sequence). With 8 bases removed from V and 2 bases from J, the gap between germline ends came to 10 bases. CDR3 sequence reads: CASGQTAYEQYF. For the CDR3, the DNA is TGTGCCAGCGGACAGACCGCCTACGAGCAGTACTTC.

The chain employs TRBV2 and TRBJ2-1, with 11 bases that match TRBD2. Germline trimming cut 6 bases from V and 3 bases from J; bases unmatched to any gene: 4. The CDR3 totals 15 residues. Germline values: CDR1 SNHLY, CDR2 FYNNEI. The CDR3 DNA sequence: TGTGCCAGCAGGTCCGGGACTAGCGGCTACAATGAGCAGTTCTTC. Its protein is CASRSGTSGYNEQFF.

In its sample, this clone was seen once. The chain carries TRBV19 and TRBJ1-5; 7 bases map to TRBD1. With 3 bases clipped from V and 9 bases from J, the junction kept 11 bases outside the gene matches. Germline V CDR1 and CDR2: LNHDA, SQIVND (reference sequence). There are 15 residues in the CDR3. As DNA, the CDR3 is TGTGCCAGTAGTATCTCCCGGGACAGTAGTACGCCCCAGCATTTT. As protein: CASSISRDSSTPQHF.

V and J are TRBV5-1 and TRBJ2-1, with TRBD1 matching over 8 bases. Unmatched junction bases numbered 4, after V lost 2 bases and J lost 3 bases. The CDR3 totals 15 residues. The V gene's germline CDR1 is SGHRS and CDR2 YFSETQ. In DNA, the CDR3 is TGCGCCAGCAGCTTCCAGGGGGCAGACTACAATGAGCAGTTCTTC. Translated: CASSFQGADYNEQFF.

For this clone: The sample has other DNA sequences that encode this CDR3 too. The rearrangement joins TRBV14 to TRBJ1-1; TRBD1 matches at 9 bases. Per the germline V gene, CDR1 is SGHDN and CDR2 is FVKESK. The CDR3 is 14 residues long. The V gene end was trimmed by 4 bases and the J gene end by 4 bases; junction bases not matched to a gene: 4. The CDR3 nucleotides read TGTGCCAGCAGCCGGGACAGGGTGCGCACTGAAGCTTTCTTT. This sequence encodes CASSRDRVRTEAFF.

This clone showed up just a few times. The V call is TRBV30, the J call TRBJ1-1; D is perhaps TRBD1 (5 bases). Germline CDR1 reads GTSNPN; CDR2 reads SVGIG (reference sequence). Trimming took 2 bases from V and 8 from J, leaving 12 bases between them. This CDR3 spans 12 amino acids. CDR3 DNA: TGTGCCTGGAGTATCAGGGTTGGAGAAGCTTTCTTT. This codes for CAWSIRVGEAFF.

V is TRBV9 and J is TRBJ2-5, with 7 bases identical to TRBD1. The CDR3 is made up of 16 amino acids. Per the germline V gene, CDR1 is SGDLS and CDR2 is YYNGEE. Losses at the gene ends were 2 bases for V and 5 bases for J; bases not matched to a gene: 12. In DNA, the CDR3 is TGTGCCAGCAGCGTGGGACGGACAGGAGGTGGGGAGACCCAGTACTTC. It specifies CASSVGRTGGGETQYF.

V is TRBV7-9 and J is TRBJ1-2; D call uncertain. The V gene's germline CDR1 is SEHNR and CDR2 FQNEAQ (reference sequence). The CDR3 consists of 15 residues. With 1 base removed from V and 1 base from J, the gap between germline ends came to 10 bases. CDR3: CASSLEMGSNYGYTF. The CDR3 DNA follows: TGTGCCAGCAGCTTAGAAATGGGGAGTAACTATGGCTACACCTTC. The full variable domain, completed using reference TRBV7-9 and TRBJ1-2, is DTGVSQNPRHKITKRGQNVTFRCDPISEHNRLYWYRQTLGQGPEFLTYFQNEAQLEKSRLLSDRFSAERPKGSFSTLEIQRTEQGDSAMYLCASSLEMGSNYGYTFGSGTRLTVV.

The chain recombines TRBV15 with TRBJ2-5; tentative D call: TRBD1 (7 bases). V gave up 3 bases and J gave up 2 bases, with 25 bases separating them. Germline V CDR1 and CDR2: LNHNV, YYDKDF (reference sequence). The CDR3 loop spans 19 amino acids. CDR3 nucleotides: TGTGCCACCAGCAGGGGGACTTTCCAGGGGACAGTCACGCAAGAGACCCAGTACTTC. This encodes CATSRGTFQGTVTQETQYF.

The chain joins TRBV7-9 to TRBJ2-2; TRBD2 is a possible D gene (6 bases). Trimming took off 1 base at V and 6 bases at J, with 9 bases between the two ends. CDR3 length: 14 amino acids. CDR1 is SEHNR and CDR2 is FQNEAQ in the germline V gene (reference sequence). The CDR3 coding sequence is TGTGCCAGCAGCTTAGACGGGAGTGCCGGGGAGCTGTTTTTT. This encodes CASSLDGSAGELFF.

This clone was seen a few times. The J gene is TRBJ1-2, the V gene TRBV30; D remains unclear. The CDR3 runs to 11 residues. Germline values: CDR1 GTSNPN, CDR2 SVGIG (reference sequence). The germline V and J ends were trimmed by 5 bases and 5 bases, with 9 bases remaining between them. Written as DNA, the CDR3 is TGTGCCTGGTCCGGGGTTTATGGCTACACCTTC. Translation gives CAWSGVYGYTF.